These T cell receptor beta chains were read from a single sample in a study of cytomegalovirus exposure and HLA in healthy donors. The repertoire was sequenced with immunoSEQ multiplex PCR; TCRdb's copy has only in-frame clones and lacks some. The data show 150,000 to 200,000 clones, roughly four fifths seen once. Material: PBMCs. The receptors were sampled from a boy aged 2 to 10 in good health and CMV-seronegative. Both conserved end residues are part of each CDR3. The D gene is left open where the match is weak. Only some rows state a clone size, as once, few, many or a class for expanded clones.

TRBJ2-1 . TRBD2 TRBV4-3 TGCGCCAGCAGCCAAGGGCTAGCGGGGGAGCAGTTCTTC CASSQGLAGEQFF
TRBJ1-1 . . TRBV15 TGTGCCACCAGCAGAAGACAGGTTATGAGCACTGAAGCTTTCTTT CATSRRQVMSTEAFF
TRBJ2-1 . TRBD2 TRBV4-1 TGCGCCAGCAGCCAAGATCTAGCGGGGTCGTACAATGAGCAGTTCTTC CASSQDLAGSYNEQFF
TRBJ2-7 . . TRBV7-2 TGTGCCAGCAGCTTAATCGCTAGGGTGGGAGGCTACGAGCAGTACTTC CASSLIARVGGYEQYF
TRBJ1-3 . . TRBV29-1 TGCAGCGTTGAAGCAAGTGGACACATATATTTT CSVEASGHIYF
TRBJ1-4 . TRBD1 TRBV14 TGTGCCAGCAGCCGCACAGGGGGCTTAGTAGAAAAACTGTTTTTT CASSRTGGLVEKLFF
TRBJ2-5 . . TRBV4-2 TGTGCCAGCAGCCACTCGGGGGTCGAGACCCAGTACTTC CASSHSGVETQYF
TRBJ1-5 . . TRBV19 TGTGCCAGTTCTCCGGGGGATGGCAATCAGCCCCAGCATTTT CASSPGDGNQPQHF
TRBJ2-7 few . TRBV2 TGTGCCAGCGGGGAGACAGGTCCGCGCCCCAGGGAGTACTTC CASGETGPRPREYF
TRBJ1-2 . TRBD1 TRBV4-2 TGTGCCAGCAGCCAGGGGGGACAGGGGAGCTATGGCTACACCTTC CASSQGGQGSYGYTF
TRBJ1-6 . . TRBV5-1 TGCGCCAGCAGCTTGGACAGGGCAGGTTCACCCCTCCACTTT CASSLDRAGSPLHF
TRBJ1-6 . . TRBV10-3 TGTGCCATCAGTGAATGGAACAGGAATTCACCCCTCCACTTT CAISEWNRNSPLHF
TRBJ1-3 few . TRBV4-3 TGCGCCAGCAGCCAAGATCCAGGGCCAGGAAACACCATATATTTT CASSQDPGPGNTIYF
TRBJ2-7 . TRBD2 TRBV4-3 TGCGCCAGCAGCCATCAACGACTAGCTACTCCCTACGAGCAGTACTTC CASSHQRLATPYEQYF
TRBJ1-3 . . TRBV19 TGTGCCAGCGCACGGGACACATCCACCGCCTCTGGAAACACCATATATTTT CASARDTSTASGNTIYF
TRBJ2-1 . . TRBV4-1 TGCGCCAGCAGCCAAAGAGGAGACTCCTACAATGAGCAGTTCTTC CASSQRGDSYNEQFF
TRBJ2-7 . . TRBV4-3 TGCGCCAGCAGCCAAGATAAGAATGGAGGGGCTATGTGGAACGAGCAGTACTTC CASSQDKNGGAMWNEQYF
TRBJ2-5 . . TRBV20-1 TGCAGTGCACGGGTCCAAGAGACCCAGTACTTC CSARVQETQYF
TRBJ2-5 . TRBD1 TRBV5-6 TGTGCCAGCAGCCCGGACAGGGTGAACCAAGAGACCCAGTACTTC CASSPDRVNQETQYF
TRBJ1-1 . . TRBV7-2 TGTGCCAGCAGCTTAAGCATGTTAGGTATCGAGGACACTGAAGCTTTCTTT CASSLSMLGIEDTEAFF
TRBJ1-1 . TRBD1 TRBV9 TGTGCCAGCAGCGCCTATGGACAGGGGGGTTACGCTTTCTTT CASSAYGQGGYAFF
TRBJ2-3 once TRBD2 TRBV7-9 TGTGCCAGCAGCCAGACTAGCGGGGGGACGGATACGCAGTATTTT CASSQTSGGTDTQYF
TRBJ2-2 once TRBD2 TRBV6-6 TGTGCCAGCAGTCGAGCGGGGGGGCGGACCGGGGAGCTGTTTTTT CASSRAGGRTGELFF
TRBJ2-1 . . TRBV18 TGTGCCAGCTCACCCTTACCGGGACAACCCTACAATGAGCAGTTCTTC CASSPLPGQPYNEQFF
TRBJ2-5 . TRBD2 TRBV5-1 TGCGCCAGCAGGGCGGGAGTTCAAGAGACCCAGTACTTC CASRAGVQETQYF
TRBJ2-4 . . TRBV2 TGTGCCAGCAGTGAAGGAGGGACCAAAAACATTCAGTACTTC CASSEGGTKNIQYF
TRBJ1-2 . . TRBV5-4 TGTGCCAGCAGCTTGGACAGGGTGAGGCTAAACTATGGCTACACCTTC CASSLDRVRLNYGYTF
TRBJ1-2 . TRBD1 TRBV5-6 TGTGCCAGCAGCAGGGGACAGATAAACTATGGCTACACCTTC CASSRGQINYGYTF
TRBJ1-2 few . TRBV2 TGTGCCTCAGCGGGGGCGGGGTTAGGCTATGGCTACACCTTC CASAGAGLGYGYTF
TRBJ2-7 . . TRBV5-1 TGCGCCAGCAGCTTAGATAGGGGCAGGGAGGAGTACTTC CASSLDRGREEYF
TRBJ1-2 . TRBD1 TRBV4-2 TGTGCCAGCAGCCAAGCCGAGACAGGGACCTATGGCTACACCTTC CASSQAETGTYGYTF
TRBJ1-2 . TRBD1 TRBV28 TGTGCCAGCAGTTCAGCTAGAGGGCAGGGGGCAAGAAATGGCTACACCTTC CASSSARGQGARNGYTF
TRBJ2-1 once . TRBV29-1 TGCAGCGTGGCGTCAGGGGAGGGCTACAATGAGCAGTTCTTC CSVASGEGYNEQFF
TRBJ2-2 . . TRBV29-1 TGCAGCGGTGGTGGGCCCGGGGAGCTGTTTTTT CSGGGPGELFF
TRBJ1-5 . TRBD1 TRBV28 TGTGCCAGCAGTTCCGGACAGGGCAATCAGCCCCAGCATTTT CASSSGQGNQPQHF
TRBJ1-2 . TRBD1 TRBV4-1 TGCGCCAGCAGCCAGGGCAACCTAGGACAGGCCCATGGCTACACCTTC CASSQGNLGQAHGYTF
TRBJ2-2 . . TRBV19 TGTGCGCCTAGGAGGGCTGCTGCGAACACCGGGGAGCTGTTTTTT CAPRRAAANTGELFF
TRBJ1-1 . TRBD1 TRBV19 TGTGCCAGTACGAGGGGGCGGGACAACACTGAAGCTTTCTTT CASTRGRDNTEAFF
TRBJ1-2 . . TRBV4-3 TGCGCCAGCAGCCCAGACAGAAGCTATGGCTACACCTTC CASSPDRSYGYTF
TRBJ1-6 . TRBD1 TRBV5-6 TGTGCCAGCAGCCGACAGGGTTGGGGCTACGATTCACCCCTCCACTTT CASSRQGWGYDSPLHF
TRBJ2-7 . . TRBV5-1 TGCGCCAGCAGCCCGTCGAGCCTCTCCTACGAGCAGTACTTC CASSPSSLSYEQYF
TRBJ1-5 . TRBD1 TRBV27 TGTGCCAGCAGTTTATTCCCGCCACAGGGGGGGAACAATCAGCCCCAGCATTTT CASSLFPPQGGNNQPQHF
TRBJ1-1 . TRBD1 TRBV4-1 TGCGCCAGCAGCCAAGTGCCAGGGGGTGAGAACACTGAAGCTTTCTTT CASSQVPGGENTEAFF
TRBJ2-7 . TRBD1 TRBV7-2 TGTGCCAGCAGCTGGGACAGGGGCCGCTACGAGCAGTACTTC CASSWDRGRYEQYF
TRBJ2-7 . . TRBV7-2 TGTGCCAGCACCTTCGGCTCCTACGAGCAGTACTTC CASTFGSYEQYF
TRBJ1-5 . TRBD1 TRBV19 TGTGCCAGTAGTACCCGACAGGGGCTTGCGCCCCAGCATTTT CASSTRQGLAPQHF
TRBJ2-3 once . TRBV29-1 TGCAGCGTTGAAGATCGGGGGATTAGCACAGATACGCAGTATTTT CSVEDRGISTDTQYF
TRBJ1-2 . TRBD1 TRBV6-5 TGTGCCAGCAGTTACTCGTACAGGGGGCATGGCTACACCTTC CASSYSYRGHGYTF
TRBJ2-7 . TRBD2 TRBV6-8 TGTGCCAGCAGTTACTCCCAAGCGGGGTCGACCTACGAGCAGTACTTC CASSYSQAGSTYEQYF
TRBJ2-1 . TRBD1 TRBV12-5 TGTGCTAGTGGTTTGACACCGACAGGGGGCTCCTACAATGAGCAGTTCTTC CASGLTPTGGSYNEQFF
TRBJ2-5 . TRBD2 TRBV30 TGTGCCTGGAGTGTAGGGGTGGGGGGGGGTCAAGAGACCCAGTACTTC CAWSVGVGGGQETQYF
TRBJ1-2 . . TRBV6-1 TGTGCCAGCAGTGAAGCGGGGCGGAGCTATGGCTACACCTTC CASSEAGRSYGYTF
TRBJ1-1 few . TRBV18 TGTGCCAGCTCACCACAAGGTAGGGGTATCGGCACTGAAGCTTTCTTT CASSPQGRGIGTEAFF
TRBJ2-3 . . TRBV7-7 TGTGCTAGCAGCTTAGTTGATAGATCTACGCAGTATTTT CASSLVDRSTQYF
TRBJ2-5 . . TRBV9 TGTGCCAGCAGCCCCCGACCCGGGGAGACCCAGTACTTC CASSPRPGETQYF
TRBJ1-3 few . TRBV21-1 TGTGCCAGCAGCAAAGGGCGGGAAAAGCCAACGTCCTCTGGAAACACCATATATTTT CASSKGREKPTSSGNTIYF